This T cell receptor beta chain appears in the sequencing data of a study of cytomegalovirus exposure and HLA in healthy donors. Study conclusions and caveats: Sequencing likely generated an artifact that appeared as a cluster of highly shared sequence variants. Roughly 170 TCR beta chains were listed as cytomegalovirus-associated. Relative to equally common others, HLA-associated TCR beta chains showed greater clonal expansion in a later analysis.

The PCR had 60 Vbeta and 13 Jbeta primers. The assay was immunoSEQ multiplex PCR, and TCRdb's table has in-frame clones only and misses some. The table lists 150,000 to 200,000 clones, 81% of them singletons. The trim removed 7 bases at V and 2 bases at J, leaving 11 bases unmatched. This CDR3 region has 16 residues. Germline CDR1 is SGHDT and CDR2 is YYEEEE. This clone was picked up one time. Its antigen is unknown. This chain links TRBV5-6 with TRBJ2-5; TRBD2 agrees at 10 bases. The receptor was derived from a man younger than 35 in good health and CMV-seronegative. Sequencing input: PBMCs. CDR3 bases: TGTGCCAGCTGGGAAGCGGGGGGGCCCTCTCAAGAGACCCAGTACTTC. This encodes CASWEAGGPSQETQYF.